This T cell receptor (beta chain) was sequenced in a study of blood T cells in healthy people across ages. For the second PCR, which ran for roughly 6 to 11 cycles, a sample-barcoded 5' primer and a J-beta primer mix were used. TCRdb re-called the 5' RACE reads with MiXCR, one entry per CDR3 protein. This sample has about 640,000 distinct CDR3 sequences; around three fifths occur once, and the top ten carry over 30%. The ends lost 4 bases at V and 5 bases at J; junction bases unmatched: 9. The CDR3 consists of 16 residues. Germline V gene data show CDR1 as SGHRS and CDR2 as YFSETQ. Input material: blood. The V and J genes are TRBV5-1 and TRBJ2-3; 11 bases fit TRBD2. This clonotype originated in a man aged 55-75 years in good health. The chain's CDR3 is CASSRGTSGPQDTQYF. CDR3 DNA sequence: TGCGCCAGCAGCCGAGGGACTAGCGGCCCCCAAGATACGCAGTATTTT.